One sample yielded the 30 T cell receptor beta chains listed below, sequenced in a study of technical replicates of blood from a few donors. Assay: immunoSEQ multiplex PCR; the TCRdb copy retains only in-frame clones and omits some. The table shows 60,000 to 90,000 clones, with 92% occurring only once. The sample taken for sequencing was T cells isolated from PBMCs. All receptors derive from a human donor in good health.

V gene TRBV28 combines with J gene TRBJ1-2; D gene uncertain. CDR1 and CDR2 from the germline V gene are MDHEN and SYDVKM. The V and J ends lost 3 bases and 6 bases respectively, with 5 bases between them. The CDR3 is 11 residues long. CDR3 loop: CASSFLNGYTF. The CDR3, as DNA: TGTGCCAGCAGTTTTCTAAATGGCTACACCTTC.

CDR3 region: CASSLGQWNTEAFF. CDR3 nucleotide sequence: TGCGCCAGCAGCTTGGGACAGTGGAACACTGAAGCTTTCTTT. The chain joins TRBV5-1 to TRBJ1-1, with TRBD1 as a possible D gene (5 bases). CDR3 length: 14 amino acids. V shed 0 bases and J shed 1 base, with 7 bases lying between them. Germline assignment: CDR1 SGHRS and CDR2 YFSETQ.

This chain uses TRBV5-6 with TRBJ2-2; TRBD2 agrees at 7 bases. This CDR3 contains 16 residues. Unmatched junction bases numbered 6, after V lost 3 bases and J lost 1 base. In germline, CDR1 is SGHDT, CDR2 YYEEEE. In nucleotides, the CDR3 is TGTGCCAGCAGCTACGGGGGGATATGGAACACCGGGGAGCTGTTTTTT. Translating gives CASSYGGIWNTGELFF.

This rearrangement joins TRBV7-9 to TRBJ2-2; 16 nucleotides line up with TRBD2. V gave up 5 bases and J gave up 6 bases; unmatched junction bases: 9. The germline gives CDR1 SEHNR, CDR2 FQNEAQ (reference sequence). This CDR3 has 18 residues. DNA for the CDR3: TGTGCCAGCAGCCAGGGACTAGCGGGAGGGCCGTCTGCCGGGGAGCTGTTTTTT. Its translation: CASSQGLAGGPSAGELFF.

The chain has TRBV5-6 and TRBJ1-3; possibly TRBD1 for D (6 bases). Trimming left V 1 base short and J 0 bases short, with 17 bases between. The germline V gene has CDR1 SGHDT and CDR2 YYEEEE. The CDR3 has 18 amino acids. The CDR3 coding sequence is TGTGCCAGCAGCTTGATTACGGAATTGGGACACTCTGGAAACACCATATATTTT. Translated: CASSLITELGHSGNTIYF.

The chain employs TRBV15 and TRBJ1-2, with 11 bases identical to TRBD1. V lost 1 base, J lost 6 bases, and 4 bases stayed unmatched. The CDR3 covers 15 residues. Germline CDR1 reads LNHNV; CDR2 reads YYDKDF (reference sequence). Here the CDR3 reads CATSRVGQGANGYTF. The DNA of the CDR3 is TGTGCCACCAGCAGAGTTGGACAGGGGGCTAATGGCTACACCTTC. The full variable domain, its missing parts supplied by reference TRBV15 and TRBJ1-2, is DAMVIQNPRYQVTQFGKPVTLSCSQTLNHNVMYWYQQKSSQAPKLLFHYYDKDFNNEADTPDNFQSRRPNTSFCFLDIRSPGLGDTAMYLCATSRVGQGANGYTFGSGTRLTVV.

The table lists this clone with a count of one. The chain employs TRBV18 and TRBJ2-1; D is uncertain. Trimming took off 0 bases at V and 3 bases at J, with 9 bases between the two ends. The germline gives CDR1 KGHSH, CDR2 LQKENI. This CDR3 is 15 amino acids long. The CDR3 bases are TGTGCCAGCTCACCACCGAGCGTAGACTACAATGAGCAGTTCTTC. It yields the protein CASSPPSVDYNEQFF.

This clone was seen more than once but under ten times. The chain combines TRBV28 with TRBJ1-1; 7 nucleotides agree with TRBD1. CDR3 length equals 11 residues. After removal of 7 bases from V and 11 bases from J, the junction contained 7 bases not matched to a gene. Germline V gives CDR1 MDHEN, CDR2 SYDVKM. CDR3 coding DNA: TGTGCCAGCAAGACAGGGCTTTTGGCTTTCTTT. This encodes CASKTGLLAFF.

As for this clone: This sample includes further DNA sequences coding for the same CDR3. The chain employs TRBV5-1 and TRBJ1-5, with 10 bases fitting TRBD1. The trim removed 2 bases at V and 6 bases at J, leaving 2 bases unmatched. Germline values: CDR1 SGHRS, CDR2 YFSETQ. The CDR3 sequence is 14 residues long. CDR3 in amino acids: CASSLGQGGQPQHF. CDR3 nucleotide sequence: TGCGCCAGCAGCTTAGGACAGGGGGGTCAGCCCCAGCATTTT.

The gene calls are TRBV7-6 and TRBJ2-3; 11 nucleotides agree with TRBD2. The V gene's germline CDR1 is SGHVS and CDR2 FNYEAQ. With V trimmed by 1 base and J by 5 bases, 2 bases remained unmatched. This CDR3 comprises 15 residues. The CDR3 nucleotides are TGTGCCAGCAGCTTAGTGGGGACTAGCGGAGATACGCAGTATTTT. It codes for CASSLVGTSGDTQYF.

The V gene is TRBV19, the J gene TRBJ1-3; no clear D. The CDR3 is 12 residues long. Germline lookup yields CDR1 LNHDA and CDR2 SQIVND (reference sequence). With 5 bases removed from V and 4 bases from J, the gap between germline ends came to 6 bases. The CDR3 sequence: CASSSTGNTIYF. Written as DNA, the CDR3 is TGTGCCAGTAGTTCGACAGGAAACACCATATATTTT.

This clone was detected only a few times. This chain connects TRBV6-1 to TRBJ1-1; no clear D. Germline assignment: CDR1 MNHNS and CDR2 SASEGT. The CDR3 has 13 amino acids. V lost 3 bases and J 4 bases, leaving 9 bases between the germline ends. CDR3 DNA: TGTGCCAGCAGTGATGAGGAGTTCACTGAAGCTTTCTTT. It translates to CASSDEEFTEAFF.

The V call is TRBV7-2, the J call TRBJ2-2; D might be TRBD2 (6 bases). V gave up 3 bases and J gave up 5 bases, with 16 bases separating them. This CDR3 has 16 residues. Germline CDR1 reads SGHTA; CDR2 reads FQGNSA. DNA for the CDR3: TGTGCCAGCAGCTTGAGACCGGGACTCGTTACCGGGGAGCTGTTTTTT. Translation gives CASSLRPGLVTGELFF.

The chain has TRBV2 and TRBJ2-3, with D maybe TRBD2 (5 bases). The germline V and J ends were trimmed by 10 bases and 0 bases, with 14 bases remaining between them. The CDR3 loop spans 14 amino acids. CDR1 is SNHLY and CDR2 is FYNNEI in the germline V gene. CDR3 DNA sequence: TGTGCCAATACCGGGATCGTTAGCACAGATACGCAGTATTTT. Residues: CANTGIVSTDTQYF.

The CDR3 DNA reads TGTGCCAGCAGTTACACGGCAGGGGCGAATGAAAAACTGTTTTTT. Translating gives CASSYTAGANEKLFF. The J gene is TRBJ1-4, the V gene TRBV6-6; D may be TRBD1 (6 bases). Germline-derived CDR1 and CDR2 are MNHNY and SVGAGI (reference sequence). CDR3 size: 15 residues. Trimming removed 2 bases at V and 5 bases at J, with 12 bases between.

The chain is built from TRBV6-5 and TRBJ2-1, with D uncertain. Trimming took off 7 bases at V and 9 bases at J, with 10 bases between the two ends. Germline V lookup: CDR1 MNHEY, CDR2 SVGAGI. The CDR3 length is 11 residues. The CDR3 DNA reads TGTGCCAGCACCTTCGGTGGTGAGCAGTTCTTC. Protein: CASTFGGEQFF.

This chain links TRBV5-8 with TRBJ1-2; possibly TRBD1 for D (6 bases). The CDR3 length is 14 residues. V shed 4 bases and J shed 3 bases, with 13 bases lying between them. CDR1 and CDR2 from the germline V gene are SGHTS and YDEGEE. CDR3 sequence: CASSLAGADYGYTF. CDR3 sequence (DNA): TGTGCCAGCAGCCTAGCAGGGGCCGACTATGGCTACACCTTC.

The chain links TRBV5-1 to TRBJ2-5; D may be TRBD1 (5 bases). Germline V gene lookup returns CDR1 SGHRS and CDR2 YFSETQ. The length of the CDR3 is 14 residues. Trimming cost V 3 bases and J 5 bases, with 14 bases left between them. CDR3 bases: TGCGCCAGCAGCTCGATCGACAGACCCGAGACCCAGTACTTC. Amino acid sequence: CASSSIDRPETQYF.

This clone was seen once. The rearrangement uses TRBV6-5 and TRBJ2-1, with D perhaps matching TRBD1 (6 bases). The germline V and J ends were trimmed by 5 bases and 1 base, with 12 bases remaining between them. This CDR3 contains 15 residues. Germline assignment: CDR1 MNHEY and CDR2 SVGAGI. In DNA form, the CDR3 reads TGTGCCAGCAGTATACAGGGCGGGTCCTACAATGAGCAGTTCTTC. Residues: CASSIQGGSYNEQFF.

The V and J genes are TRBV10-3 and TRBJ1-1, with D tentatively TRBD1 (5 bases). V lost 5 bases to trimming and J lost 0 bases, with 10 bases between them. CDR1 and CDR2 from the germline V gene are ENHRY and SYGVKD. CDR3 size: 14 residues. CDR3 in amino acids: CAISLDSMNTEAFF. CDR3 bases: TGTGCCATCAGTTTAGACAGCATGAACACTGAAGCTTTCTTT.

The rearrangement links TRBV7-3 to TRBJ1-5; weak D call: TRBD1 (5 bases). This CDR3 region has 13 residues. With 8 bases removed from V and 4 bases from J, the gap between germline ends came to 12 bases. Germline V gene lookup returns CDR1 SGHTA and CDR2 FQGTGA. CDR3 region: CASAPGVNQPQHF. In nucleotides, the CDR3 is TGTGCCAGCGCACCGGGGGTAAATCAGCCCCAGCATTTT.

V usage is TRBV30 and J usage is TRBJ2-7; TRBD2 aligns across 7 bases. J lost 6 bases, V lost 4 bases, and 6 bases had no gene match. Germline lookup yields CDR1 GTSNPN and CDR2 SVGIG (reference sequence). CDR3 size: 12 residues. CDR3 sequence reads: CAWMAGACEQYF. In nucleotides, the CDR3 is TGTGCCTGGATGGCGGGAGCCTGCGAGCAGTACTTC.

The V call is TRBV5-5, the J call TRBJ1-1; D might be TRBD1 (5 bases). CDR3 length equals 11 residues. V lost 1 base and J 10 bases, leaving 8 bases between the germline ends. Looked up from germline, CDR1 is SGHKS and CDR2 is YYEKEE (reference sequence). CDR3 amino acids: CASSLPGLAFF. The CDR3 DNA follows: TGTGCCAGCAGCTTGCCGGGACTAGCTTTCTTT.

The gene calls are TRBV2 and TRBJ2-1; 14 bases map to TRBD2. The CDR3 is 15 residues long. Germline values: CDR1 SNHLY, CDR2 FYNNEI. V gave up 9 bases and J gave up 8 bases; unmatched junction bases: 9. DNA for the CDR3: TGTGCCAGTTCCGGGACTAGCGGGAGAGCGCATGAGCAGTTCTTC. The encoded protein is CASSGTSGRAHEQFF.

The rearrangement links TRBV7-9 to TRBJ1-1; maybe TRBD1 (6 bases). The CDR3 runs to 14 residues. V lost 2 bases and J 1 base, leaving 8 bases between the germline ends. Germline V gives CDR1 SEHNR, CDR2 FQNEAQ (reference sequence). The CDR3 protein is CASSLIGGNTEAFF. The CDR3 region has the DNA TGTGCCAGCAGCTTAATAGGGGGGAACACTGAAGCTTTCTTT.

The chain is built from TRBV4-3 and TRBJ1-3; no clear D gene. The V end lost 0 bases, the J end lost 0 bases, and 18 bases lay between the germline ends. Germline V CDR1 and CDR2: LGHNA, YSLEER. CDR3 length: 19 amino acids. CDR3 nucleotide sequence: TGCGCCAGCAGCCAAGATATGGCAGCCGGTACTAACTCTGGAAACACCATATATTTT. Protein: CASSQDMAAGTNSGNTIYF.

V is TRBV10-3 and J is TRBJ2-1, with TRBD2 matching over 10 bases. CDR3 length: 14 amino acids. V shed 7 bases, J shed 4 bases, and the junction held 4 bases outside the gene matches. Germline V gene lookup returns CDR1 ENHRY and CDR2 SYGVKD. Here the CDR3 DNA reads TGTGCCATCAAGCGGGAGGGCCTTTACAATGAGCAGTTCTTC. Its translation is CAIKREGLYNEQFF.

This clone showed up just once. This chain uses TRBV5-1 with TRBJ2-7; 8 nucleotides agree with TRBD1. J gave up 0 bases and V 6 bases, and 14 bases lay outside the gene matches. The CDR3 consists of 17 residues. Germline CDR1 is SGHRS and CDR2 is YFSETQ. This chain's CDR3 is CASTQRRQGSFSYEQYF. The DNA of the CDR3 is TGCGCCAGCACCCAGAGGAGACAGGGGAGTTTCTCCTACGAGCAGTACTTC.

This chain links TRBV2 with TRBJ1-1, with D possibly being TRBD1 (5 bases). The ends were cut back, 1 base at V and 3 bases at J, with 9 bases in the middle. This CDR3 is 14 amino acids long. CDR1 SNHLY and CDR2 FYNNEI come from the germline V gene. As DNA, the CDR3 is TGTGCCAGCAGTGAAGACTCAGGGTACACTGAAGCTTTCTTT. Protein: CASSEDSGYTEAFF.

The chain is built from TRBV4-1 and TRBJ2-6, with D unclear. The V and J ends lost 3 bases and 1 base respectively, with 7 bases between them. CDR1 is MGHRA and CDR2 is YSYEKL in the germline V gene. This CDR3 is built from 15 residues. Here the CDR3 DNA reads TGCGCCAGCAGCCAGAGGATTTCTGGGGCCAACGTCCTGACTTTC. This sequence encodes CASSQRISGANVLTF.